This T cell receptor beta chain is drawn from a study of Graves' ophthalmopathy and Graves' hyperthyroidism. Notes on the study in general: A 13-signature model separated ophthalmopathy from stable hyperthyroidism, roughly 86% sensitivity, 65% to 82% specificity.

Researchers turned away patients with other autoimmune diseases, uncontrolled infections, pregnancy or lactation. The sample holds a few counts of this clonotype. The target antigen is unknown. For repertoire sequencing, the TCR beta CDR3 regions were amplified from RNA transcripts. RT-PCR was first run with HTBI primers, then multiplex PCR in a second round. TCRdb ran MiXCR on the multiplex PCR reads and lists one entry per CDR3 protein. Of about 590,000 distinct CDR3 sequences listed, about 35% are singletons. The CDR3 is made up of 13 amino acids. V lost 6 bases, J lost 14 bases, and 25 bases lay in between. CDR1 DFQATT and CDR2 SNEGSKA come from the germline V gene (reference sequence).

The V and J genes are TRBV20-1 and TRBJ1-1; D unresolved. Source material: peripheral blood or thyroid tissue (not recorded which). The source of this sequence is an adult man with Graves' hyperthyroidism. The CDR3 bases are TGCAGTGCCGTGAGCGGTTCCTACAATGAGCAGTTCTTT. It is translated as CSAVSGSYNEQFF.